This T cell receptor beta chain was sequenced during a study of spatial heterogeneity in lung cancer. Time point: sample taken at primary tumor resection. TCRdb re-analysed the 5' RACE reads in MiXCR, keeping a single row per CDR3 protein. Of about 39,000 distinct CDR3 sequences listed, around 3.1% are singletons. The CDR3 runs to 14 residues. Germline CDR1 KGHDR, CDR2 SFDVKD. V gave up 4 bases and J gave up 2 bases, with 11 bases separating them. This clonotype has a count of ten or more. The material sequenced was normal lung tissue next to the tumor, taken at surgery. The rearrangement uses TRBV24-1 and TRBJ2-7; TRBD1 is a possible D gene (6 bases). This sequence originates from a male donor with early-stage non-small cell lung cancer. The CDR3 is CATSDRTATYEQYF. The CDR3 DNA sequence: TGTGCCACCAGTGACCGGACAGCCACCTACGAGCAGTACTTC.